The present entry profiles one T cell receptor (beta chain) with its context. Its specific antigen is unknown. Base qualities are missing; no much larger clone stands one base away. Library construction relied on the immunoSEQ multiplex PCR assay. A mixture of 60 forward primers for TCR Vbeta segments and 13 reverse primers for TCR Jbeta segments was used in the multiplex PCR. Amplification of the CDR3 region of rearranged TCR beta genes was performed with a multiplex PCR assay on genomic DNA. On the Illumina HiSeq System, the amplified TCR beta libraries were sequenced as 87-base-pair reads. As for the authors' bioinformatics: Across the 670 or so repertoires, a later analysis counted 75 million to 90 million unique TCR beta chains, approximately 12 million of which were shared by at least two donors. Raw reads were error-corrected and collapsed into unique sequences with a nearest-neighbor algorithm that merged closely related sequences to remove PCR and sequencing errors. V, D and J gene segments were assigned by aligning CDR3 sequences to IMGT reference sequences. For a sequence to be retained, a match of at least six nucleotides to both a V gene segment and a J gene segment was required. Rearrangements were classified as productive when the CDR3 lacked stop codons and remained in frame with V and J, and all other rearrangements were classified as non-productive. CDR3 was defined by IMGT convention, running from the second conserved V-encoded cysteine to the conserved J-encoded phenylalanine. Sequences without an unambiguous match to a single V gene segment were excluded from the earlier analysis of several hundred of the donors. In an earlier analysis of 450 to 750 of the donors, a V segment was called functional when productive rearrangements were above 56.7%, and segregating when the standard deviation between donors exceeded 5%. A statistical classification framework was built to diagnose cytomegalovirus status from the catalog of TCR beta chain sequences. V and J gene assignment, in a later analysis, came from comparing TCR nucleotide sequences with IMGT/GENE-DB human TR gene sequences. A later analysis assigned CDR3 sequences and most-parsimonious VDJ recombination scenarios with the TCRdist pipeline. In a later analysis, each TCR beta chain was defined by its CDR3 amino acid sequence together with its V-gene family, and reads lacking a unique V-gene family were excluded. To address suspected cross-contamination and a sequencing artifact, a later analysis removed approximately 600 highly shared, low-generation-probability nucleotide sequences. In a later analysis, a clonal expansion index was calculated for each public chain from normalized within-repertoire ranks of inferred template counts. In a later analysis, generation probabilities were computed using a VDJ recombination model fitted to out-of-frame rearrangements, and the results were checked against IGoR. In a later analysis, hypergeometric tests were used to score TCR-TCR, TCR-HLA and TCR-CMV co-occurrence, with a repertoire-size bias correction applied to TCR pairs. False discovery rates were estimated in a later analysis by permuting HLA or CMV assignments 20 times. In a later analysis, co-occurring TCRs were grouped with DBSCAN, and TCRdist sequence similarity was added when clustering was performed within HLA-allele-positive subsets. Repertoires with fewer than 30,000 or more than 120,000 public chains, plus five repertoires with anomalous nucleotide sharing, were excluded from co-occurrence clustering. As stored in TCRdb, this immuneACCESS dataset retains in-frame rearrangements with V and J assigned. A fraction of the clones does not appear; measured against another copy, unresolved V genes explain less than half of the discrepancy, and the remainder lacks a known reason. That table supplies the V and J calls and clone size; D and trimming were determined from the DNA. The sample includes fewer than 200,000 clones, with more than 70% observed a single time. Of the sample, around 1.5% is held by the ten largest clones.

V sheds 6 bases and J sheds 2 bases, leaving 14 bases between their ends. The germline V gene provides CDR1 SQVTM and CDR2 ANQGSEA. Including cysteine and phenylalanine, the CDR3 has 14 amino acids. Here the CDR3 DNA is all that survives: 42 bases in frame from base 1. These data belong to a study of cytomegalovirus exposure and HLA in healthy donors (dated 2017 in TCRdb). Context from the whole study: An earlier analysis of 587 of the donors reported 276 Gb of sequence data and 100 million to 120 million unique TCR beta sequences obtained from approximately 180 million T cells. All discovery cohort repertoires had been generated using a single sequencing platform. To predict cytomegalovirus infection status, the study combined high-throughput TCR immunosequencing, statistical association of individual TCRs with disease status, and machine learning. The number of typed donors differed by locus: roughly 620-640 for A, B, C, DRB1 and DQB1; some 500 for DQA1; around 580 for DPA1; and roughly 450 for DPB1. The later analysis used no new phenotypic data to find candidate immune exposures, relying instead on TCR beta sequences and their occurrence across donors. Both class I and class II loci were covered by HLA typing, at four-digit resolution. Among the approximately 430 genotyped donors, 75% to 90% belonged to the genetic ancestry cluster associated with self-reported Caucasian donors. Donor age, sex, ethnicity and CMV serostatus were compiled together with the repertoire data. A handful of DR-DQ haplotypes were treated as single units for association and clustering because of strong linkage in the cohort. The study was designed to test whether signatures of past pathogen exposure could be identified by cataloging public T cell receptors. A later analysis re-examined previously published TCR beta repertoires from 500 to 700 donors and added high-resolution HLA genotyping to investigate patterns of TCR occurrence. To decide whether each TCR beta V gene segment behaved as functional or pseudogenic, an earlier analysis of 587 of the donors relied on high-throughput TCR beta sequencing. Using immunosequencing, the study profiled T cell repertoires from 500 to 800 subjects and related those repertoires to cytomegalovirus serostatus. Among a few hundred genotyped donors of the cohort, an average of around 240,000 unique TCR beta nucleotide sequences were sequenced per donor, roughly 18% of them non-productive. An early release that covered roughly 600 HLA-typed donors contained approximately 300 gigabases of sequencing data and 70 million to 100 million unique TCR sequences. A later genetic analysis took genome-wide SNP genotypes for about 55% of the roughly 670 donors and used that subset as a discovery cohort. Besides the first cohort of 666 subjects, a separate validation cohort made up of over 95 different subjects was used.

Beyond this particular receptor, the publication reports: Linkage disequilibrium might explain the correlated functional status among segregating V segments, but an unknown experimental factor could not be ruled out. It was suggested by the authors that the approach could potentially be generalized to other disease states and immunological phenotypes. In a later analysis, most CMV-associated TCR beta chains were found to appear HLA-restricted, with HLA associations seemingly driven largely by CMV exposure. According to a later analysis, TCR association rates differed among HLA loci, with DRB1 alleles showing the most associated TCRs and HLA-C alleles showing the fewest. V-gene and J-gene trimming of TCR beta chains was associated with a missense DCLRE1C variant in a later genetic analysis, and the association was replicated in an independent cohort. Immune exposure information for the cohort was limited to CMV serostatus. The classifier was reported to diagnose cytomegalovirus status with high specificity and sensitivity in both the original cohort and the validation cohort. Some IMGT-functional V segments, including TRBV6-2 and TRBV6-3, could not be distinguished by the 87-base-pair reads and were therefore excluded. A few of the identified cytomegalovirus-associated TCR beta chains were confirmed in vitro to be specific for cytomegalovirus antigens. Presence/absence analyses assumed roughly uniform sequencing depth across donors, an assumption that may not hold. In a later analysis, HLA-associated TCR beta chains showed more clonal expansion and lower generation probabilities than non-associated chains that were equally common. A further reported finding was that TCR beta sequences accurately predicted the HLA-A and HLA-B alleles for most subjects in the first cohort. In an earlier analysis of 587 of the donors, most TCR beta V segments appeared in productive rearrangements about 90% or about 30% of the time, broadly matching IMGT annotations. Most TCR sequences were observed very rarely across donors, whereas some public TCRs were present in many individuals. In the study, about 150 TCR beta chains were listed as associated with cytomegalovirus. HLA typing was unavailable for some donors at each locus, so association tests used only the typed subset. The earlier analysis of approximately 590 of the donors excluded approximately 17 rarely observed V segments, including chromosome 9 orphons, because counts were too low. In a later analysis, some 17,000 TCR beta sequences were associated with specific HLA alleles at a false discovery rate of 0.05. Assigning TCR associations to individual alleles was difficult when HLA alleles, especially DR and DQ, strongly co-occurred. According to a later analysis, parvovirus B19, influenza, CMV and Epstein-Barr virus appeared linked to several top co-occurrence clusters. A group of highly shared sequence variants was considered likely to be a technical artifact of the sequencing pipeline. In a later genetic analysis, fewer N-insertions in productive TCRs were reported among donors in an Asian-associated ancestry cluster than the roughly 640-donor mean. This cohort had only TCR beta chains sequenced, and the lack of alpha or paired-chain data limited which features could be detected.

The cohort consisted of hundreds of healthy bone marrow donors. Cohort members were all nominally healthy when sampled, although unrecorded immune exposures were likely present. The donor was CMV seronegative and belonged to the group of several hundred seronegative cohort members. Every donor gave a peripheral blood sample, and the peripheral blood mononuclear cells from that sample were used for TCR beta sequencing. The Qiagen DNeasy Blood Extraction Kit was used to extract genomic DNA from the blood cell samples. The material sequenced was PBMCs. The sequence was collected from a male donor in good health and CMV-seronegative. The chain is made from TRBV29-1 and TRBJ1-5; no confident D gene assignment can be made. Read as DNA, the sequence is TGCAGCGTCGCCCCCGCGGTGGGCAATCAGCCCCAGCATTTT. It specifies CSVAPAVGNQPQHF.